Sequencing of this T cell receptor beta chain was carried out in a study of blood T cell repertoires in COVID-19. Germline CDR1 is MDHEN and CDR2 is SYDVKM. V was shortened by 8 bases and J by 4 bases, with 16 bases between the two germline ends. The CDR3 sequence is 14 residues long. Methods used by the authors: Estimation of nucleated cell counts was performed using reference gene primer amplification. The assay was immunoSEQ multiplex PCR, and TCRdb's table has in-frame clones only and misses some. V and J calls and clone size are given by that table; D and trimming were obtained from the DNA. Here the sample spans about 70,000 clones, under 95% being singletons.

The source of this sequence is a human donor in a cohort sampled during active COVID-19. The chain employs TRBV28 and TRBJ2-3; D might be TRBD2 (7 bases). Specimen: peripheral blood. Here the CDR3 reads CASWAGGRADTQYF. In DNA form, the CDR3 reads TGTGCCAGCTGGGCCGGGGGGCGGGCAGATACGCAGTATTTT.